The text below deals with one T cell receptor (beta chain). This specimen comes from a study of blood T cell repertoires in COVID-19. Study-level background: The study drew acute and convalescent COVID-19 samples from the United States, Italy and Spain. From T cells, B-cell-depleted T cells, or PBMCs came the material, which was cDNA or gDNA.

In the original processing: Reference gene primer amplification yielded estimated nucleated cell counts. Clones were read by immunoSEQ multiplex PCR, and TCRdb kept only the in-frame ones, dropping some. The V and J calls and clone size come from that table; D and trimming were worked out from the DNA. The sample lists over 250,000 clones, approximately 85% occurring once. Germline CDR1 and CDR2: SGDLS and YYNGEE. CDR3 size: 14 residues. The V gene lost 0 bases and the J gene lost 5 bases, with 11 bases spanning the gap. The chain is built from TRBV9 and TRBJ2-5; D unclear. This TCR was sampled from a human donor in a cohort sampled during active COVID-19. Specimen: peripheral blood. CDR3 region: CASSVDLVVETQYF. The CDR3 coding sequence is TGTGCCAGCAGCGTAGACCTAGTTGTGGAGACCCAGTACTTC.